This record covers a single T cell receptor beta chain. The data belong to a study of control samples from healthy donors and cancer patients. Assay used: immunoSEQ multiplex PCR; TCRdb lists only in-frame clones, some missing. The sample holds tens of thousands of clones, about nine tenths seen once. Per germline, CDR1 MNHEY and CDR2 SVGAGI. The V end lost 5 bases, the J end lost 8 bases, and 15 bases lay between the germline ends. The CDR3 is made up of 14 amino acids. The TCR sequence derives from a woman between 45 and 65 years old with colorectal cancer. Sequencing used PBMCs. The genes are TRBV6-5 and TRBJ1-4; D gene unclear. The CDR3 bases are TGTGCCAGCAGTAGGGCACACCGGGAGGAAAAACTGTTTTTT. This translates into CASSRAHREEKLFF.